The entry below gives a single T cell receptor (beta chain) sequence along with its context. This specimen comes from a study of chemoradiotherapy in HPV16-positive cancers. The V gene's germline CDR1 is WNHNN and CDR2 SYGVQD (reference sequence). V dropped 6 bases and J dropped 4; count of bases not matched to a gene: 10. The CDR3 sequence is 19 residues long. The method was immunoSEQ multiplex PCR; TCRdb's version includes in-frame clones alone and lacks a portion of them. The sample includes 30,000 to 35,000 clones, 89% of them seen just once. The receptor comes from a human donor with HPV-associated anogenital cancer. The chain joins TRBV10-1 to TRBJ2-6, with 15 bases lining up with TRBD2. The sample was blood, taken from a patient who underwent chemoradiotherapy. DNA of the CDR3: TGCGCCAGCAGCCGTCGGACTAGCGGGGGGGCAGGAGGGGCCAACGTCCTGACTTTC. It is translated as CASSRRTSGGAGGANVLTF.